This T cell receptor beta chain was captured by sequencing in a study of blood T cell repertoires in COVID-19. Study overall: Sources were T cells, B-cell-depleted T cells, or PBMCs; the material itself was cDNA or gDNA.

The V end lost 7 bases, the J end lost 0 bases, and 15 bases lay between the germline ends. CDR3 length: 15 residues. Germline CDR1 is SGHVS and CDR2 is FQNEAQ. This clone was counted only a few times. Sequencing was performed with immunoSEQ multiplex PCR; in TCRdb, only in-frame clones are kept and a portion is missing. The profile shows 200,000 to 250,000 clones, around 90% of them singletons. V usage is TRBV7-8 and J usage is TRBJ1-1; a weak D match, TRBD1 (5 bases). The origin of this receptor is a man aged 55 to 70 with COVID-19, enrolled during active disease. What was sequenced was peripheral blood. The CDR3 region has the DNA TGTGCCAGCACCCCCCCGGGGGGGATGAACACTGAAGCTTTCTTT. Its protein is CASTPPGGMNTEAFF. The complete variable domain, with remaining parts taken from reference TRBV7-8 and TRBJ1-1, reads GAGVSQSPRYKVAKRGQDVALRCDPISGHVSLFWYQQALGQGPEFLTYFQNEAQLDKSGLPSDRFFAERPEGSVSTLKIQRTQQEDSAVYLCASTPPGGMNTEAFFGQGTRLTVV.